The entry below gives a single T cell receptor beta chain sequence along with its context. These data are taken from a study of control samples from healthy donors and cancer patients. Germline trimming cut 1 base from V and 3 bases from J; bases unmatched to any gene: 3. The CDR3 spans 15 residues. Germline values: CDR1 GTSNPN, CDR2 SVGIG (reference sequence). This table comes from immunoSEQ multiplex PCR, and its TCRdb copy is limited to in-frame clones, with some not included. The sample holds around 50,000 clones, approximately 90% seen once. The sequence came from a man aged 30 to 39 with colorectal cancer. The sample comprised PBMCs. J is TRBJ2-3 and V is TRBV30; TRBD1 aligns across 11 bases. The CDR3 DNA sequence: TGTGCCTGGAGTGAGGGACAGGGGGTAACAGATACGCAGTATTTT. Translating gives CAWSEGQGVTDTQYF.